Each of the 16 T cell receptor beta chains below was sequenced from the same sample in a study of T-cell reconstitution after alpha-beta-depleted transplantation in children. This sample's TCRbeta library carried unique molecular identifier barcodes. TCRdb used MiXCR to reprocess the PCR reads, holding one entry per CDR3 protein. The sample yields about 480,000 distinct CDR3 sequences, approximately 12% seen once. The source material was PBMCs from the stem cell graft donor, sampled from the stem cell graft. These receptor sequences come from a human donor who donated a stem cell graft to a child with combined immunodeficiency.

There are a few counts of this clonotype. The V call is TRBV5-1, the J call TRBJ1-1; D is unclear. This CDR3 spans 16 amino acids. Per the germline V gene, CDR1 is SGHRS and CDR2 is YFSETQ. V was cut by 2 bases and J by 6 bases, with 20 bases left in between. The CDR3 bases are TGCGCCAGCAGCTTTTTGGGGTCCGGCGGCAGTCCTGAAGCTTTCTTT. This encodes CASSFLGSGGSPEAFF.

This clonotype was recorded many times. This chain connects TRBV29-1 to TRBJ2-5; 12 bases map to TRBD2. The V gene end was trimmed by 5 bases and the J gene end by 0 bases; junction bases not matched to a gene: 4. This CDR3 contains 15 residues. CDR1 is SQVTM and CDR2 is ANQGSEA in the germline V gene. The CDR3 protein is CSVKASGRDQETQYF. The CDR3 DNA is TGCAGCGTTAAGGCTAGCGGGAGGGACCAAGAGACCCAGTACTTC.

This clonotype was seen ten or more times. The V gene is TRBV6-5, the J gene TRBJ2-5; 10 positions agree with TRBD2. The CDR3 is 19 residues long. Per the germline V gene, CDR1 is MNHEY and CDR2 is SVGAGI. V trimming: 0 bases; J trimming: 3 bases; junction bases outside the gene matches: 13. In DNA, the CDR3 is TGTGCCAGCAGTTACTCGCCAGCGGGGGGGATCGGCGGAAAAGAGACCCAGTACTTC. Protein product: CASSYSPAGGIGGKETQYF.

This clonotype was counted many times. The chain joins TRBV12-3 or TRBV12-4 to TRBJ2-3; TRBD2 might be the D (5 bases). This CDR3 region has 15 residues. Trimming left V 2 bases short and J 0 bases short, with 9 bases between. The chain's CDR3 is CASSLIGGSTDTQYF. CDR3 nucleotides: TGTGCCAGCAGTTTAATCGGCGGGAGCACAGATACGCAGTATTTT.

This clonotype was picked up many times. The rearrangement uses TRBV10-3 and TRBJ2-1; 11 bases line up with TRBD2. There are 14 residues in the CDR3. With V trimmed by 7 bases and J by 2 bases, 1 base remained unmatched. Germline CDR1 reads ENHRY; CDR2 reads SYGVKD. In nucleotides, the CDR3 is TGTGCCATCAAGACTAGCGGGACCTACAATGAGCAGTTCTTC. This encodes CAIKTSGTYNEQFF.

This clonotype showed up just a few times. This chain connects TRBV5-6 to TRBJ2-1; TRBD2 agrees at 8 bases. This CDR3 spans 17 amino acids. Per germline, CDR1 SGHDT and CDR2 YYEEEE. Germline trimming cut 2 bases from V and 6 bases from J; bases unmatched to any gene: 13. The CDR3: CASSFVPSGWAGNEQFF. The DNA of the CDR3 is TGTGCCAGCAGCTTCGTTCCTAGCGGGTGGGCGGGCAATGAGCAGTTCTTC.

This chain joins TRBV7-6 and TRBJ2-7; 8 positions agree with TRBD1. The CDR3 runs 18 residues. CDR1 is SGHVS and CDR2 is FNYEAQ in the germline V gene. Germline trimming cut 3 bases from V and 3 bases from J; bases unmatched to any gene: 16. The CDR3 loop reads CASSLGNSGGAIVYEQYF. The CDR3 DNA sequence: TGTGCCAGCAGCTTGGGGAACTCAGGGGGCGCGATCGTCTACGAGCAGTACTTC. Based on the CDR3 plus reference TRBV7-6 and TRBJ2-7, the full variable domain is GAGVSQSPRYKVTKRGQDVALRCDPISGHVSLYWYRQALGQGPEFLTYFNYEAQQDKSGLPNDRFSAERPEGSISTLTIQRTEQRDSAMYRCASSLGNSGGAIVYEQYFGPGTRLTVT.

V gene TRBV12-3 or TRBV12-4 combines with J gene TRBJ1-1; D might be TRBD1 (6 bases). V lost 3 bases, J lost 5 bases, and 10 bases lay in between. This CDR3 has 13 residues. The CDR3 DNA is TGTGCCAGCAGTTTGGGGGCGCGGACTGAAGCTTTCTTT. It encodes CASSLGARTEAFF.

This clonotype was observed at least ten times. The chain uses TRBV2 and TRBJ1-5; 7 positions agree with TRBD1. Germline loops: CDR1 SNHLY, CDR2 FYNNEI. This CDR3 comprises 15 residues. After removal of 1 base from V and 4 bases from J, the junction contained 4 bases not matched to a gene. CDR3 nucleotide sequence: TGTGCCAGCAGTGAAGGAGGGGGCAGGAATCAGCCCCAGCATTTT. Translated, it gives CASSEGGGRNQPQHF.

This clonotype was observed many times. The rearrangement joins TRBV27 to TRBJ2-1; D may correspond to TRBD1 or TRBD2 (5 bases each). This CDR3 is 14 amino acids long. The germline CDR1 and CDR2 sequences are MNHEY and SMNVEV (reference sequence). Trimming left V 5 bases short and J 6 bases short, with 14 bases between. The CDR3 loop reads CASSSLTGANEQFF. The CDR3, as DNA: TGTGCCAGCAGTAGCCTTACCGGGGCCAATGAGCAGTTCTTC.

This clonotype was counted ten times or more. The chain has TRBV28 and TRBJ2-7; no definite D call. Trimming shortened V by 2 bases and J by 3 bases, and 5 bases separated the two germline ends. This CDR3 comprises 12 residues. The germline CDR1 and CDR2 sequences are MDHEN and SYDVKM. This CDR3 reads CASSLHSYEQYF. CDR3 sequence (DNA): TGTGCCAGCAGTTTACACAGCTACGAGCAGTACTTC.

This clonotype was observed at least ten times. The V call is TRBV29-1, the J call TRBJ2-1; D call uncertain. V shed 4 bases and J shed 7 bases, with 11 bases lying between them. The germline V gene encodes CDR1 SQVTM and CDR2 ANQGSEA. The CDR3 loop spans 12 amino acids. CDR3 bases: TGCAGCGTTGCTGTTCTCGGGAATGAGCAGTTCTTC. It is translated as CSVAVLGNEQFF.

At least ten counts were recorded for this clonotype. The J gene is TRBJ1-2, the V gene TRBV19, with unresolved D. Germline CDR1 LNHDA, CDR2 SQIVND (reference sequence). V was shortened by 6 bases and J by 7 bases, with 18 bases between the two germline ends. This CDR3 contains 14 residues. Here the CDR3 reads CASSPSQEGGGYTF. The DNA for the CDR3 is TGTGCCAGTAGCCCATCCCAGGAGGGTGGTGGCTACACCTTC.

The gene calls are TRBV7-8 and TRBJ2-3, with 7 bases matching TRBD1. From germline, CDR1 is SGHVS and CDR2 FQNEAQ. V lost 6 bases to trimming and J lost 6 bases; unmatched junction nucleotides: 12. This CDR3 is built from 15 residues. CDR3 DNA: TGTGCCAGCAGACCGACAGGGCCCCAAGGGGATACGCAGTATTTT. It is translated as CASRPTGPQGDTQYF.

This clonotype has at least ten counts. This chain connects TRBV24-1 to TRBJ2-7; D is perhaps TRBD1 (6 bases). The CDR3 is 12 amino acids. The V gene's germline CDR1 is KGHDR and CDR2 SFDVKD. V dropped 5 bases and J dropped 6 bases, with 10 bases sitting between them. CDR3 amino acids: CATSGGGREQYF. The CDR3 region has the DNA TGTGCCACCAGTGGAGGGGGTCGCGAGCAGTACTTC.

J is TRBJ2-1 and V is TRBV15; D remains ambiguous. The germline V gene has CDR1 LNHNV and CDR2 YYDKDF (reference sequence). The CDR3 is 13 residues long. Between the trimmed V and J ends, which lost 8 bases and 2 bases, there was a span of 10 bases. CDR3 coding DNA: TGTGCCACCGGTGTAGGCCCCTACAATGAGCAGTTCTTC. This encodes CATGVGPYNEQFF.